This record covers a single TCR beta chain. Its antigen is undetermined. The beta constant-region primer was an equimolar mix of two oligonucleotides covering TRBC1 and TRBC2. Ligated cDNA was amplified by four rounds of PCR with nested alpha and beta constant-region primers and SP2. TCRdb re-analysed the UMI-ligation and nested PCR reads in MiXCR, keeping a single row per CDR3 protein. Of 85,000 to 130,000 distinct CDR3 sequences in the sample, more than 14% were seen once. Trimming removed 10 bases at V and 2 bases at J, with 14 bases between. The CDR3 loop spans 13 amino acids. The germline V gene has CDR1 SNHLY and CDR2 FYNNEI. The entry originates in a study of naive and memory T cell subsets. Broader study findings: Naive repertoires, especially CD8, held a few larger clonotypes, possibly memory cells re-expressing CD45RA. RNA-based TCR counts may shift with T cell activation and differentiation. In naive cells, over 90% of TCR sequences were seen only once.

Cells stained for CD3, CD4, CD8, CD45RA and CD27 were sorted into four subsets. This TCR was recovered from a human donor in good health. V gene TRBV2 combines with J gene TRBJ2-5; D is ambiguous. The sample consisted of naive CD8+ T cells from blood. CDR3 loop: CATLTRYQETQYF. CDR3 DNA: TGTGCCACCCTTACGCGGTATCAAGAGACCCAGTACTTC.